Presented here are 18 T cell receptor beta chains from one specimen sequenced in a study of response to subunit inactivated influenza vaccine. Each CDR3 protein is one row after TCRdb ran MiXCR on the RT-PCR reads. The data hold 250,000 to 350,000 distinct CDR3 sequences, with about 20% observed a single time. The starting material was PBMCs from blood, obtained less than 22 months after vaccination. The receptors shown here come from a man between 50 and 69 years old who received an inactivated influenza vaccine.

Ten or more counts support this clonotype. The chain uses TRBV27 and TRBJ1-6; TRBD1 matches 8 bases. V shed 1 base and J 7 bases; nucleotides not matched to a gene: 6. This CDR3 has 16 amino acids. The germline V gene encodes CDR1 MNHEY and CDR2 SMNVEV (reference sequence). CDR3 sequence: CASSLWQGAGNSPLHF. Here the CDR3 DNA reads TGTGCCAGCAGTTTATGGCAGGGGGCCGGGAATTCACCCCTCCACTTT.

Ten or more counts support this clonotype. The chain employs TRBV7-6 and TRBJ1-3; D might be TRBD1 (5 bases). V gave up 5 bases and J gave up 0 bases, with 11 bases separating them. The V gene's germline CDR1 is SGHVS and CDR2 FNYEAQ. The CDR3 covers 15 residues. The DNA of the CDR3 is TGTGCCAGCAGCAAGGGGCAGGGCTCTGGAAACACCATATATTTT. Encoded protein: CASSKGQGSGNTIYF.

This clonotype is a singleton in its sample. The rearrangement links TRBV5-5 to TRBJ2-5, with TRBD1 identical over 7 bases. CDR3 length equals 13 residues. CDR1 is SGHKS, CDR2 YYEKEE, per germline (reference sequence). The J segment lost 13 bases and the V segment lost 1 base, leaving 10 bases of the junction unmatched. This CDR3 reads CASSLLGQWEWYF. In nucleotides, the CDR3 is TGTGCCAGCAGCTTGCTGGGACAGTGGGAGTGGTACTTC.

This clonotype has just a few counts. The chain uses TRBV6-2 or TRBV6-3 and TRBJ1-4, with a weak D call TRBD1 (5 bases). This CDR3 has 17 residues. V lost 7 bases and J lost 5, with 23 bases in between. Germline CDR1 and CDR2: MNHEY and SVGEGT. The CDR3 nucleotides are TGTGCCAGCACTGGATTGGGACGGACCTTCCTAAATGAAAAACTGTTTTTT. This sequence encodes CASTGLGRTFLNEKLFF.

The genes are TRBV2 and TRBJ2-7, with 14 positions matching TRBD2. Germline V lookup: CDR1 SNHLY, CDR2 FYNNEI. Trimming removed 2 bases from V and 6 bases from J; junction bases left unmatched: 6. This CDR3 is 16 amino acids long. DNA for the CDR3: TGTGCCAGCAGTGAATTTGGACTAGCGGGAGGAAGCGAGCAGTACTTC. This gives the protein CASSEFGLAGGSEQYF. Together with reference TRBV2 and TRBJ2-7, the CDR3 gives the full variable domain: EPEVTQTPSHQVTQMGQEVILRCVPISNHLYFYWYRQILGQKVEFLVSFYNNEISEKSEIFDDQFSVERPDGSNFTLKIRSTKLEDSAMYFCASSEFGLAGGSEQYFGPGTRLTVT.

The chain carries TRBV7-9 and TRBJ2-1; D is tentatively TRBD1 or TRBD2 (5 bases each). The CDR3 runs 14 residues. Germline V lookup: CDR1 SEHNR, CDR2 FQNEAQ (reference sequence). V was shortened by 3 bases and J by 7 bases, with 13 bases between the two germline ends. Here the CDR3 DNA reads TGTGCCAGCAGCTTCGGGGCAGACGGGAATGAGCAGTTCTTC. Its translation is CASSFGADGNEQFF.

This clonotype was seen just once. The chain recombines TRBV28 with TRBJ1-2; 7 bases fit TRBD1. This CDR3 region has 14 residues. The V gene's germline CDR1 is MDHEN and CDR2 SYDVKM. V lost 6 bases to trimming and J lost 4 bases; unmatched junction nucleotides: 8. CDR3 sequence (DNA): TGTGCCAGCAGGCGATTACAGGGGACCTATGGCTACACCTTC. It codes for CASRRLQGTYGYTF.

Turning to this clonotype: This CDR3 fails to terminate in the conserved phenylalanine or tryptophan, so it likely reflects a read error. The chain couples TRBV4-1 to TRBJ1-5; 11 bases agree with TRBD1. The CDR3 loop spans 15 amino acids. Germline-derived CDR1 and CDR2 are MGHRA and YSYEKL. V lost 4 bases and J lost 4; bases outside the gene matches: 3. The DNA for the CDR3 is TGCGCCAGCAGCCTCGGGACAGGGGGAAATCAGCCCCAGCATCTT. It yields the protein CASSLGTGGNQPQHL.

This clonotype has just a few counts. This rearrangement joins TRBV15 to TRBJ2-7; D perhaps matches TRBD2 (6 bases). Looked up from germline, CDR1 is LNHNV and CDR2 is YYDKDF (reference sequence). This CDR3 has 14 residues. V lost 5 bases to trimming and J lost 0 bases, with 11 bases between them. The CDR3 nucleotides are TGTGCCACCAGCGGAGGAGGGAGCTCCTACGAGCAGTACTTC. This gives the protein CATSGGGSSYEQYF.

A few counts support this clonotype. The CDR3 DNA is TGTGCCAGCAGCCCCTCCAGCGGGGGGTTCCAAGAGACCCAGTACTTC. Its translation: CASSPSSGGFQETQYF. The chain links TRBV6-1 to TRBJ2-5; 9 bases align to TRBD2. CDR1 and CDR2 from the germline V gene are MNHNS and SASEGT. The length of the CDR3 is 16 residues. V lost 6 bases and J lost 1; bases outside the gene matches: 9.

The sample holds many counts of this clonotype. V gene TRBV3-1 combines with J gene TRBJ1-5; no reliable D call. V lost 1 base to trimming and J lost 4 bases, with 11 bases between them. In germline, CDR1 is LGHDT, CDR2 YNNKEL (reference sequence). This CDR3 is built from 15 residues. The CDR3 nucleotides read TGTGCCAGCAGCCAAGGTGGGAAGGGTAATCAGCCCCAGCATTTT. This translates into CASSQGGKGNQPQHF.

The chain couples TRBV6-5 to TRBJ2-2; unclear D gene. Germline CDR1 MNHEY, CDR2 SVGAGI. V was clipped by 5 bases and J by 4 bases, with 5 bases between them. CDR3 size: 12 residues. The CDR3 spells CASSAVTGELFF. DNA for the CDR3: TGTGCCAGCAGTGCAGTCACCGGGGAGCTGTTTTTT.

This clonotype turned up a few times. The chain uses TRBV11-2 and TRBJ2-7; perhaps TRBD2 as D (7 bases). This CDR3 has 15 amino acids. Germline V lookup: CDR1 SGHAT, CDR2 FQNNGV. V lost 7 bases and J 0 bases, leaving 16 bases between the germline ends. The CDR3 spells CASTVGGGISYEQYF. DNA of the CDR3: TGTGCCAGCACCGTAGGGGGGGGGATCTCCTACGAGCAGTACTTC.

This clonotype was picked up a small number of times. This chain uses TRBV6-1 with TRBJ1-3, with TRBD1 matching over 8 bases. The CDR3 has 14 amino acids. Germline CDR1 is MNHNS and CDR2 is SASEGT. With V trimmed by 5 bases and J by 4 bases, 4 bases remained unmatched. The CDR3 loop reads CASSTDREGNTIYF. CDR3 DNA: TGTGCCAGCAGTACGGACAGGGAAGGAAACACCATATATTTT.

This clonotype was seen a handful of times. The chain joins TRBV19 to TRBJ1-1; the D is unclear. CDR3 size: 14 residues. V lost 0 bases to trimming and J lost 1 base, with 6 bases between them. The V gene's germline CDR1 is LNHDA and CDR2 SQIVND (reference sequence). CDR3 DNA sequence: TGTGCCAGTAGTATAGAATACGGGAACACTGAAGCTTTCTTT. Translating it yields CASSIEYGNTEAFF.

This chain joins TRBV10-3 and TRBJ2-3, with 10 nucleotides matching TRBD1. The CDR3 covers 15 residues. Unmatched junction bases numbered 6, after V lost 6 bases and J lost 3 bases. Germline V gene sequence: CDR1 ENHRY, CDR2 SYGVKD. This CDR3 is CAIRPGTGETDTQYF. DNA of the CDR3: TGTGCCATCAGACCCGGGACAGGGGAAACAGATACGCAGTATTTT.

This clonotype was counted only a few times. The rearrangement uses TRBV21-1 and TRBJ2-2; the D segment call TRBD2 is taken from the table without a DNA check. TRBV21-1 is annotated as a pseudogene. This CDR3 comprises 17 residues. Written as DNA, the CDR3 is TGTGCCAGCCAGGACCAAAAGGCTAGCTGTAACACCGGGGAGCTGTTTTTT. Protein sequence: CASQDQKASCNTGELFF.

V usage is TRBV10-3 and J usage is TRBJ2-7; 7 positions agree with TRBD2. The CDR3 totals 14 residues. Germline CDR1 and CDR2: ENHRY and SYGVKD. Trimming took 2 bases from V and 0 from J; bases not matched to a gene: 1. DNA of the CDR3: TGTGCCATCAGTGAGGCTAGCGGCTCCTACGAGCAGTACTTC. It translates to CAISEASGSYEQYF.